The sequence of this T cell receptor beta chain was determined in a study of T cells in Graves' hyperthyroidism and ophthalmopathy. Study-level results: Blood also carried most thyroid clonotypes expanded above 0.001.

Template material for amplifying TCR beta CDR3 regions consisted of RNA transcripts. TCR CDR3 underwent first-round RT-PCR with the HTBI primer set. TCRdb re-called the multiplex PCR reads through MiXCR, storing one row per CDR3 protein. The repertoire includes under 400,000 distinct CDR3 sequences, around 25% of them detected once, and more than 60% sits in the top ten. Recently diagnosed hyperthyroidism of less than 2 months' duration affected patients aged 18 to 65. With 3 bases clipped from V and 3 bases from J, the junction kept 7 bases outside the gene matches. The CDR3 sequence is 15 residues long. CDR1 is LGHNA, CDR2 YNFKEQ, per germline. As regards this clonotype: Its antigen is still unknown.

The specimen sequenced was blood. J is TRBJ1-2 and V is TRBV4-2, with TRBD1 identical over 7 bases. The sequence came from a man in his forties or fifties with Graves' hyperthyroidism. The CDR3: CASSHRQGGYYGYTF. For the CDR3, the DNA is TGTGCCAGCAGCCATAGACAGGGTGGATACTATGGCTACACCTTC.